This TCR beta chain was obtained from a study of T cells expressing NK-cell markers. Findings of the study overall: About six donors carried dominant NKG2C+ clonotypes that made up about 1.0-7.5% of their CD8+ T cells.

Note on this clonotype: The antigen remains undetermined.

CDR3 size: 20 residues. The germline gives CDR1 SGHAT, CDR2 FQNNGV. TCRdb reprocessed the 5' RACE reads and keeps a single row for each CDR3 protein, giving no DNA. The listing contains 150,000 to 180,000 distinct CDR3 sequences. The sample taken for sequencing was blood T cells: a sorted CD56 or NKG2C T cell subset, CD4+ or CD8+ T cells, or bulk PBMC T cells (not recorded which). The source is a woman aged 50 to 65 in good health. This sequence joins TRBV11-2 and TRBJ2-2; checking the TCRdb D call of TRBD2 is not possible without DNA. This chain's CDR3 is CASSPSWTSGRASYTGELFF.